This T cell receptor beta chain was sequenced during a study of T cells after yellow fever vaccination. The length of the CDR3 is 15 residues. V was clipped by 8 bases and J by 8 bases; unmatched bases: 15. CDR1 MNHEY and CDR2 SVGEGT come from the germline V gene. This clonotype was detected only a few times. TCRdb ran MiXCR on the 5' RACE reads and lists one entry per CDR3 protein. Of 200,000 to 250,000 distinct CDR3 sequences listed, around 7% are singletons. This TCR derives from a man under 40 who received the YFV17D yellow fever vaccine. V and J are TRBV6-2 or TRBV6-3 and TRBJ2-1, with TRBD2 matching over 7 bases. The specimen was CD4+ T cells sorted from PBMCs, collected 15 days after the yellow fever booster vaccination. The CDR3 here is CASFPPGGSVYEQFF. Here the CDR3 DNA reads TGTGCCAGCTTCCCTCCGGGCGGGAGTGTATATGAGCAGTTCTTC.